What follows are 32 T cell receptor beta chains derived from one specimen sequenced in a study of T cells after yellow fever vaccination. Via MiXCR, TCRdb re-called the 5' RACE reads, giving one row per CDR3 protein. The sample shows more than 350,000 distinct CDR3 sequences, around 10% of them seen only once. Specimen: PBMCs, collected on the day of the first yellow fever vaccination. The source of these receptors is a man between 18 and 35 years old who received the YFV17D yellow fever vaccine.

This chain uses TRBV6-1 with TRBJ1-5; D unresolved. CDR1 and CDR2 (germline): MNHNS, SASEGT. V lost 8 bases and J lost 1, with 9 bases in between. This CDR3 region has 13 residues. CDR3 in DNA: TGTGCCAGCTGTATTGGGAGCAATCAGCCCCAGCATTTT. It is translated as CASCIGSNQPQHF.

This chain joins TRBV5-5 and TRBJ2-1; perhaps D is TRBD1 or TRBD2 (6 bases each). The germline V and J ends were trimmed by 1 base and 0 bases, with 14 bases remaining between them. CDR3 length equals 17 residues. Germline loops: CDR1 SGHKS, CDR2 YYEKEE (reference sequence). The CDR3 region has the DNA TGTGCCAGCAGCTTGCGGGTCGGGGGCTACTCCTACAATGAGCAGTTCTTC. This gives the protein CASSLRVGGYSYNEQFF.

J is TRBJ2-3 and V is TRBV6-2 or TRBV6-3, with D tentatively TRBD1 (5 bases). The germline V and J ends were trimmed by 6 bases and 4 bases, with 17 bases remaining between them. The CDR3 extends over 15 amino acids. Germline V gene data show CDR1 as MNHEY and CDR2 as SVGEGT. In DNA, the CDR3 is TGTGCCAGCAGGGAAGTGGGGCAAGTCCCAGATACGCAGTATTTT. Translating gives CASREVGQVPDTQYF.

This clonotype came up a few times. The chain joins TRBV5-4 to TRBJ2-3, with 11 bases fitting TRBD1. V lost 3 bases, J lost 3 bases, and 3 bases stayed unmatched. The CDR3 consists of 15 residues. Germline V CDR1 and CDR2: SGHNT, YYREEE (reference sequence). The CDR3 loop reads CASSSDRGRTDTQYF. In DNA form, the CDR3 reads TGTGCCAGCAGCTCGGACAGGGGGCGAACAGATACGCAGTATTTT.

The chain uses TRBV15 and TRBJ2-7, with 7 bases identical to TRBD1. With V trimmed by 3 bases and J by 1 base, 6 bases remained unmatched. The length of the CDR3 is 15 residues. CDR1 and CDR2 from the germline V gene are LNHNV and YYDKDF (reference sequence). The CDR3, as DNA: TGTGCCACCAGCAGCCCGGGACAGACGTCCTACGAGCAGTACTTC. It encodes CATSSPGQTSYEQYF. Full variable domain (missing parts from reference TRBV15 and TRBJ2-7): DAMVIQNPRYQVTQFGKPVTLSCSQTLNHNVMYWYQQKSSQAPKLLFHYYDKDFNNEADTPDNFQSRRPNTSFCFLDIRSPGLGDTAMYLCATSSPGQTSYEQYFGPGTRLTVT.

This clonotype was detected a few times. This chain uses TRBV27 with TRBJ2-7, with 7 bases matching TRBD1. Germline V gene data show CDR1 as MNHEY and CDR2 as SMNVEV (reference sequence). The CDR3 is made up of 13 amino acids. Trimming at V came to 3 bases and at J to 3 bases, leaving 2 bases not matched to a gene. CDR3 loop: CASSFHRGYEQYV. Written as DNA, the CDR3 is TGTGCCAGCAGTTTTCACAGGGGCTACGAGCAGTACGTC.

This rearrangement joins TRBV7-2 to TRBJ2-2, with D possibly TRBD2 on 6 matching bases. Trimming shortened V by 0 bases and J by 5 bases, and 10 bases separated the two germline ends. CDR1 is SGHTA and CDR2 is FQGNSA in the germline V gene. This CDR3 spans 15 amino acids. The CDR3 region has the DNA TGTGCCAGCAGCTTAGCGGGAGGAGTAACCGGGGAGCTGTTTTTT. Protein product: CASSLAGGVTGELFF.

As concerns this clonotype: Its ends do not fully match the called genes, so a read error is possible. The chain joins TRBV19 to TRBJ2-1, with TRBD1 as a possible D gene (6 bases). CDR3 size: 15 residues. Germline V gives CDR1 LNHDA, CDR2 SQIVND (reference sequence). The CDR3 protein is CASTTPGLRDNEPFF. CDR3 nucleotide sequence: TGTGCCAGTACCACACCGGGTCTGAGGGACAATGAGCCGTTCTTC. Full variable domain (outside the CDR3, taken from reference TRBV19 and TRBJ2-1): DGGITQSPKYLFRKEGQNVTLSCEQNLNHDAMYWYRQDPGQGLRLIYYSQIVNDFQKGDIAEGYSVSREKKESFPLTVTSAQKNPTAFYLCASTTPGLRDNEPFFGPGTRLTVL.

V is TRBV28 and J is TRBJ1-2, with D tentatively TRBD1 (6 bases). Germline CDR1 and CDR2: MDHEN and SYDVKM. Trimming removed 6 bases from V and 12 bases from J, with 17 bases in between. This CDR3 comprises 12 residues. CDR3 DNA: TGTGCCAGCAGGACGGGGACACCAGTCCACACCTTC. Protein: CASRTGTPVHTF.

This clonotype has a handful of counts. CDR3 in amino acids: CASSEPGLKHGEQYF. DNA for the CDR3: TGTGCCAGCAGTGAACCTGGGCTCAAGCACGGGGAGCAGTACTTC. The chain links TRBV25-1 to TRBJ2-7; no clear D gene. The CDR3 covers 15 residues. CDR1 and CDR2 (germline): MGHDK, SYGVNS. The V end was cut by 2 bases, the J end by 7 bases, with 18 bases between.

V and J are TRBV19 and TRBJ1-5; D call uncertain. V was trimmed by 3 bases and J by 5 bases, leaving 11 bases between them. In germline, CDR1 is LNHDA, CDR2 SQIVND (reference sequence). The CDR3 runs to 14 residues. The CDR3 reads CASSMSRRDQPQHF. CDR3 DNA: TGTGCCAGTAGTATGTCGCGAAGGGATCAGCCCCAGCATTTT.

The rearrangement joins TRBV4-3 to TRBJ1-2; maybe TRBD1 (5 bases). Germline CDR1 and CDR2: LGHNA and YSLEER. The CDR3 is made up of 15 amino acids. Trimming took 4 bases from V and 5 from J, leaving 17 bases between them. CDR3 sequence reads: CASSLTVGGSYGYTF. CDR3 DNA sequence: TGCGCCAGCAGCCTCACTGTGGGGGGTTCTTATGGCTACACCTTC.

This clonotype was seen more than once but under ten times. V and J are TRBV3-1 and TRBJ2-5; tentatively, D is TRBD2 (6 bases). Germline V lookup: CDR1 LGHDT, CDR2 YNNKEL (reference sequence). Trimming took 3 bases from V and 0 from J, leaving 8 bases between them. This CDR3 contains 14 residues. The CDR3 here is CASSQRDYQETQYF. In DNA, the CDR3 is TGTGCCAGCAGCCAGAGGGACTACCAAGAGACCCAGTACTTC.

The rearrangement joins TRBV4-1 to TRBJ1-1; D unresolved. CDR3 length: 15 residues. Trimming removed 1 base at V and 1 base at J, with 10 bases between. The germline V gene has CDR1 MGHRA and CDR2 YSYEKL. CDR3 region: CASSQGREGNTEAFF. The CDR3 bases are TGCGCCAGCAGCCAAGGTAGGGAGGGGAACACTGAAGCTTTCTTT.

The chain has TRBV7-2 and TRBJ1-5; 7 nucleotides align to TRBD1. This CDR3 has 15 residues. V lost 5 bases to trimming and J lost 0 bases; unmatched junction nucleotides: 4. Germline V lookup: CDR1 SGHTA, CDR2 FQGNSA. CDR3 sequence reads: CASSRDRASNQPQHF. CDR3 bases: TGTGCCAGCAGCCGCGACAGGGCTAGCAATCAGCCCCAGCATTTT.

This clonotype was seen repeatedly, ten times or more. V usage is TRBV18 and J usage is TRBJ1-1; the D is unclear. Trimming stripped 3 bases from V and 3 bases from J, with 11 bases between. The CDR3 totals 14 residues. Germline V CDR1 and CDR2: KGHSH, LQKENI. The DNA of the CDR3 is TGTGCCAGCTCACCGAGTATGGCGGACACTGAAGCTTTCTTT. Encoded protein: CASSPSMADTEAFF.

This clonotype was counted at least ten times. This chain uses TRBV5-1 with TRBJ1-2; D perhaps matches TRBD1 (5 bases). V lost 0 bases to trimming and J lost 6 bases, with 12 bases between them. The CDR3 totals 14 residues. From germline, CDR1 is SGHRS and CDR2 YFSETQ. The CDR3 sequence is CASSLDILRDGYTF. CDR3 bases: TGCGCCAGCAGCTTGGATATACTCAGGGATGGCTACACCTTC.

The sample holds many counts of this clonotype. The chain recombines TRBV20-1 with TRBJ1-2; no clear D gene. Trimming pared 3 bases from V and 2 bases from J, leaving 16 bases between. The CDR3 is 15 residues long. The germline V gene encodes CDR1 DFQATT and CDR2 SNEGSKA (reference sequence). CDR3 coding DNA: TGCAGTGCTAGTTTACACCCCAGCGCCAACTATGGCTACACCTTC. This sequence encodes CSASLHPSANYGYTF.

Many counts were recorded for this clonotype. V is TRBV7-9 and J is TRBJ2-5; D is undetermined. The CDR3 is made up of 11 amino acids. In germline, CDR1 is SEHNR, CDR2 FQNEAQ (reference sequence). V lost 5 bases to trimming and J lost 9 bases, with 10 bases between them. The CDR3 loop reads CASSRWKAQYF. The CDR3 nucleotides are TGTGCCAGCAGCCGTTGGAAGGCCCAGTACTTC.

The chain uses TRBV20-1 and TRBJ2-3; TRBD2 matches at 7 bases. The V gene end was trimmed by 0 bases and the J gene end by 12 bases; junction bases not matched to a gene: 6. CDR1 DFQATT and CDR2 SNEGSKA come from the germline V gene (reference sequence). The CDR3 contains 12 residues. The CDR3 sequence is CSARDPGGGQYF. The CDR3 coding sequence is TGCAGTGCTAGAGATCCGGGGGGAGGCCAGTATTTT.

This clonotype was recorded many times. Here the CDR3 reads CASSFGSSGLQETQYF. DNA of the CDR3: TGCGCCAGCAGCTTCGGGTCTTCAGGTCTGCAAGAGACCCAGTACTTC. The chain carries TRBV5-1 and TRBJ2-5; D gene ambiguous. V was pared by 2 bases and J by 2 bases, with 16 bases between. This CDR3 is built from 16 residues. Germline CDR1 and CDR2: SGHRS and YFSETQ.

Only a few counts were recorded for this clonotype. The chain recombines TRBV5-1 with TRBJ1-1, with D perhaps matching TRBD1 (6 bases). In germline, CDR1 is SGHRS, CDR2 YFSETQ. The CDR3 is 17 residues long. Trimming shortened V by 5 bases and J by 0 bases, and 20 bases separated the two germline ends. CDR3 nucleotides: TGCGCCAGCAGAGCCCTCGGGGGGGCCAAAATGAACACTGAAGCTTTCTTT. Encoded protein: CASRALGGAKMNTEAFF.

This clonotype appeared many times. The J gene is TRBJ2-7, the V gene TRBV12-3 or TRBV12-4; the D is unclear. This CDR3 comprises 12 residues. The V end was cut by 3 bases, the J end by 4 bases, with 7 bases between. The CDR3 DNA sequence: TGTGCCAGCAGTTTTTACCGGTACGAGCAGTACTTC. It encodes CASSFYRYEQYF.

CDR3 sequence reads: CASSPDPLLLDTEAFF. CDR3 DNA: TGTGCCAGCAGCCCGGATCCGCTCCTATTGGACACTGAAGCTTTCTTT. The rearrangement uses TRBV7-3 and TRBJ1-1; the D is unclear. CDR1 is SGHTA, CDR2 FQGTGA, per germline. Trimming shortened V by 5 bases and J by 3 bases, and 19 bases separated the two germline ends. This CDR3 is 16 amino acids long. Drawing the rest from reference TRBV7-3 and TRBJ1-1, the complete variable domain is GAGVSQTPSNKVTEKGKYVELRCDPISGHTALYWYRQSLGQGPEFLIYFQGTGAADDSGLPNDRFFAVRPEGSVSTLKIQRTERGDSAVYLCASSPDPLLLDTEAFFGQGTRLTVV.

The chain links TRBV19 to TRBJ2-7; possibly TRBD2 for D (6 bases). CDR3 size: 14 residues. Trimming removed 5 bases at V and 3 bases at J, with 14 bases between. Germline V gene data show CDR1 as LNHDA and CDR2 as SQIVND (reference sequence). Here the CDR3 DNA reads TGTGCCAGTAGTGGGCGGGACGCCGTCTACGAGCAGTACTTC. This translates into CASSGRDAVYEQYF.

The V call is TRBV9, the J call TRBJ2-7; D uncertain. Per the germline V gene, CDR1 is SGDLS and CDR2 is YYNGEE. V shed 5 bases and J shed 1 base, with 13 bases lying between them. The CDR3 contains 14 residues. Here the CDR3 reads CASSPDPGSYEQYF. The CDR3 nucleotides read TGTGCCAGCAGTCCCGACCCCGGGTCCTACGAGCAGTACTTC.

This clonotype was found a few times. CDR3 nucleotides: TGCGCCAGCAGCTTGGTACAGCCCAGGAACACTGAAGCTTTCTTT. This gives the protein CASSLVQPRNTEAFF. This sequence joins TRBV5-1 and TRBJ1-1; the D is unclear. The germline V gene has CDR1 SGHRS and CDR2 YFSETQ. V was cut by 0 bases and J by 1 base, with 10 bases left in between. The CDR3 runs 15 residues.

Only a few counts were recorded for this clonotype. This chain links TRBV20-1 with TRBJ1-2, with D perhaps matching TRBD1 (6 bases). The CDR3 has 13 residues. V shed 1 base and J shed 4 bases, with 10 bases lying between them. From germline, CDR1 is DFQATT and CDR2 SNEGSKA (reference sequence). DNA of the CDR3: TGCAGTGCTAGAGGGGGGGCTGCCTATGGCTACACCTTC. It translates to CSARGGAAYGYTF.

This clonotype was found a few times. The genes are TRBV6-1 and TRBJ2-3, with a weak D call TRBD2 (5 bases). CDR1 is MNHNS, CDR2 SASEGT, per germline. The CDR3 sequence is 15 residues long. Trimming pared 8 bases from V and 6 bases from J, leaving 21 bases between. CDR3 loop: CASGRGPGSYDTQYF. CDR3 DNA: TGTGCCAGCGGAAGAGGGCCCGGCAGTTACGATACGCAGTATTTT.

The table lists this clonotype with many counts. V and J are TRBV6-5 and TRBJ2-1; 10 bases are shared with TRBD1. The germline V gene encodes CDR1 MNHEY and CDR2 SVGAGI. This CDR3 is 15 amino acids long. After removal of 4 bases from V and 2 bases from J, the junction contained 2 bases not matched to a gene. The CDR3 bases are TGTGCCAGCAGTTCCGGACAGGGGGCCTACAATGAGCAGTTCTTC. Translation gives CASSSGQGAYNEQFF.

V usage is TRBV3-1 and J usage is TRBJ1-1; D not resolved. V dropped 5 bases and J dropped 3 bases, with 13 bases sitting between them. CDR1 is LGHDT and CDR2 is YNNKEL in the germline V gene (reference sequence). CDR3 length: 14 residues. CDR3 bases: TGTGCCAGCAGCACCTGGGCGGTGGACACTGAAGCTTTCTTT. The encoded protein is CASSTWAVDTEAFF.

This clonotype was seen a few times. The rearrangement uses TRBV29-1 and TRBJ2-2; the D gene could be TRBD1 or TRBD2 (5 bases each). Trimming took 4 bases from V and 6 from J, leaving 15 bases between them. From germline, CDR1 is SQVTM and CDR2 ANQGSEA. The CDR3 has 14 residues. CDR3 bases: TGCAGCGTTGTCGGGCAGGGACGGGCCGGGGAGCTGTTTTTT. The encoded protein is CSVVGQGRAGELFF.